These 26 T cell receptor beta chains originate from one sample sequenced in a study of control samples from healthy donors and cancer patients. Profiled with immunoSEQ multiplex PCR; TCRdb holds only in-frame clones, not every one. The sample has about 200,000 clones, and its top ten clones hold around 2%. Sequenced sample: blood. The receptor set was obtained from a woman in her twenties or thirties in good health.

Turning to this clone: Other DNA variants within this sample encode the same CDR3. The chain links TRBV7-2 to TRBJ1-2; no clear D gene. CDR3 length equals 12 residues. V lost 3 bases to trimming and J lost 5 bases, with 7 bases between them. Per germline, CDR1 SGHTA and CDR2 FQGNSA. In DNA form, the CDR3 reads TGTGCCAGCAGCTTTGACATGTATGGCTACACCTTC. Translating gives CASSFDMYGYTF. Filled out from reference TRBV7-2 and TRBJ1-2, the complete variable domain reads GAGVSQSPSNKVTEKGKDVELRCDPISGHTALYWYRQSLGQGLEFLIYFQGNSAPDKSGLPSDRFSAERTGGSVSTLTIQRTQQEDSAVYLCASSFDMYGYTFGSGTRLTVV.

The chain recombines TRBV5-1 with TRBJ1-2, with D unresolved. The germline CDR1 and CDR2 sequences are SGHRS and YFSETQ. The CDR3 contains 11 residues. Trimming removed 4 bases from V and 2 bases from J, with 3 bases in between. DNA for the CDR3: TGCGCCAGCAGCACCAACTATGGCTACACCTTC. It codes for CASSTNYGYTF.

The chain recombines TRBV5-6 with TRBJ2-1; D is ambiguous. Between the trimmed V and J ends, which lost 1 base and 6 bases, there was a span of 5 bases. CDR3 size: 12 residues. Germline CDR1 SGHDT, CDR2 YYEEEE. For the CDR3, the DNA is TGTGCCAGCAGCTTGTTGGGCAATGAGCAGTTCTTC. Translation: CASSLLGNEQFF.

The gene calls are TRBV12-3 or TRBV12-4 and TRBJ1-4; D ambiguous. CDR3 length: 12 amino acids. Trimming shortened V by 2 bases and J by 14 bases, and 12 bases separated the two germline ends. CDR3 sequence: CASSLRNQGLFF. CDR3 nucleotide sequence: TGTGCCAGCAGTTTACGGAACCAAGGGCTGTTTTTT.

The chain employs TRBV5-4 and TRBJ2-5; D uncertain. CDR3 length equals 15 residues. Trimming removed 2 bases from V and 5 bases from J, with 16 bases in between. CDR1 is SGHNT, CDR2 YYREEE, per germline (reference sequence). CDR3 bases: TGTGCCAGCAGCTTTGGAATGGGGTATACGGAGACCCAGTACTTC. It is translated as CASSFGMGYTETQYF.

The chain joins TRBV3-1 (or the pseudogene TRBV3-2) to TRBJ1-1; D ambiguous. Trimming took off 2 bases at V and 0 bases at J, with 7 bases between the two ends. The CDR3 length is 14 residues. In germline, CDR1 is LGHDT, CDR2 YNNKEL (reference sequence). The CDR3 loop is CASSQRALNTEAFF. The DNA of the CDR3 is TGTGCCAGCAGCCAAAGGGCATTGAACACTGAAGCTTTCTTT.

The chain has TRBV15 and TRBJ1-5; no clear D gene. There are 15 residues in the CDR3. Trimming shortened V by 1 base and J by 6 bases, and 13 bases separated the two germline ends. Germline assignment: CDR1 LNHNV and CDR2 YYDKDF (reference sequence). CDR3 nucleotide sequence: TGTGCCACCAGCAGAGGTAAAAGCGGGAGTCAGCCCCAGCATTTT. This translates into CATSRGKSGSQPQHF.

V and J are TRBV18 and TRBJ1-1, with TRBD1 as a possible D gene (5 bases). Trimming cost V 5 bases and J 3 bases, with 13 bases left between them. From germline, CDR1 is KGHSH and CDR2 LQKENI. The CDR3 length is 14 residues. The CDR3 spells CASSFGTLDTEAFF. For the CDR3, the DNA is TGTGCCAGCTCATTCGGGACTTTAGACACTGAAGCTTTCTTT.

V gene TRBV6-5 combines with J gene TRBJ1-1; no definite D call. The V and J ends lost 7 bases and 4 bases respectively, with 13 bases between them. The CDR3 extends over 13 amino acids. Germline CDR1 and CDR2: MNHEY and SVGAGI. CDR3 bases: TGTGCCAGCATCGCCGATCGTCGCACTGAAGCTTTCTTT. Translation: CASIADRRTEAFF.

The chain carries TRBV7-9 and TRBJ1-2; tentative D call: TRBD1 (5 bases). Germline CDR1 and CDR2: SEHNR and FQNEAQ (reference sequence). The CDR3 totals 17 residues. Trimming took 5 bases from V and 4 from J, leaving 23 bases between them. CDR3 region: CASSLHGQTVPGYGYTF. The CDR3 nucleotides are TGTGCCAGCAGCCTTCACGGGCAGACAGTTCCAGGCTATGGCTACACCTTC.

V gene TRBV28 combines with J gene TRBJ1-1, with TRBD1 as a possible D gene (5 bases). Trimming cost V 7 bases and J 2 bases, with 17 bases left between them. The CDR3 is 15 amino acids. Looked up from germline, CDR1 is MDHEN and CDR2 is SYDVKM. CDR3 in DNA: TGTGCCAGCACCCCATTAACGGGGGGAAACACTGAAGCTTTCTTT. Translating gives CASTPLTGGNTEAFF. Looking up the rest from reference TRBV28 and TRBJ1-1 gives the full variable domain: DVKVTQSSRYLVKRTGEKVFLECVQDMDHENMFWYRQDPGLGLRLIYFSYDVKMKEKGDIPEGYSVSREKKERFSLILESASTNQTSMYLCASTPLTGGNTEAFFGQGTRLTVV.

In DNA, the CDR3 is TGTGCCAGCAGCTTAGTATGGGCAGGGTCTACGGGTGAAGCTTTCTTT. Its protein product is CASSLVWAGSTGEAFF. This chain uses TRBV7-2 with TRBJ1-1, with D possibly TRBD1 on 5 matching bases. V was trimmed by 1 base and J by 7 bases, leaving 19 bases between them. Germline V gives CDR1 SGHTA, CDR2 FQGNSA. This CDR3 is built from 16 residues.

The chain carries TRBV7-2 and TRBJ1-5; D may be TRBD1 (5 bases). V was cut by 2 bases and J by 3 bases, with 8 bases left in between. The CDR3 runs to 14 residues. Germline V gene lookup returns CDR1 SGHTA and CDR2 FQGNSA. The CDR3 nucleotides are TGTGCCAGCAGCTTATCAGGGTACAATCAGCCCCAGCATTTT. This encodes CASSLSGYNQPQHF.

V usage is TRBV4-1 and J usage is TRBJ2-2; 11 positions agree with TRBD1. CDR3 length equals 18 residues. CDR1 is MGHRA, CDR2 YSYEKL, per germline. The J segment lost 4 bases and the V segment lost 4 bases, leaving 11 bases of the junction unmatched. The CDR3 nucleotides are TGCGCCAGCAGCCTCAAGATCCCGGGGACAGGGGGCACCGGGGAGCTGTTTTTT. Protein: CASSLKIPGTGGTGELFF.

V and J are TRBV6-6 and TRBJ2-3; the D call may be TRBD1 or TRBD2 (5 bases each). CDR1 and CDR2 (germline): MNHNY, SVGAGI (reference sequence). Trimming pared 5 bases from V and 2 bases from J, leaving 26 bases between. CDR3 length: 19 residues. In DNA, the CDR3 is TGTGCCAGCAGTCGGTTTCCGAGACGGGACGCAGGATACACAGATACGCAGTATTTT. Residues: CASSRFPRRDAGYTDTQYF.

The chain employs TRBV19 and TRBJ1-4, with D uncertain. This CDR3 spans 13 amino acids. The V and J ends lost 8 bases and 0 bases respectively, with 7 bases between them. Germline-derived CDR1 and CDR2 are LNHDA and SQIVND (reference sequence). In DNA form, the CDR3 reads TGTGCCAGTCGTCAGACAACTAATGAAAAACTGTTTTTT. It yields the protein CASRQTTNEKLFF.

V usage is TRBV5-1 and J usage is TRBJ1-5, with D maybe TRBD1 (5 bases). V was shortened by 4 bases and J by 4 bases, with 15 bases between the two germline ends. Germline V gives CDR1 SGHRS, CDR2 YFSETQ. This CDR3 has 15 residues. In DNA form, the CDR3 reads TGCGCCAGCAGCAGGGGTGAGGGGCCTAATCAGCCCCAGCATTTT. Residues: CASSRGEGPNQPQHF.

The V and J genes are TRBV3-1 (or the pseudogene TRBV3-2) and TRBJ2-3; D gene uncertain. The CDR3 extends over 14 amino acids. Germline V gene data show CDR1 as LGHDT and CDR2 as YNNKEL (reference sequence). The ends were cut back, 6 bases at V and 4 bases at J, with 14 bases in the middle. The CDR3 region is CASSPPSFPDTQYF. CDR3 sequence (DNA): TGTGCCAGCAGTCCACCCTCCTTCCCAGATACGCAGTATTTT.

CDR3 amino acids: CASSALQGPVPPLHF. As DNA, the CDR3 is TGTGCCAGCAGTGCACTACAGGGTCCCGTCCCACCCCTCCACTTT. J is TRBJ1-6 and V is TRBV28; the D gene is possibly TRBD1 (6 bases). The CDR3 consists of 15 residues. CDR1 and CDR2 (germline): MDHEN, SYDVKM. V was shortened by 5 bases and J by 11 bases, with 19 bases between the two germline ends.

The gene calls are TRBV6-5 and TRBJ1-5, with unresolved D. The germline V and J ends were trimmed by 7 bases and 6 bases, with 7 bases remaining between them. CDR3 length equals 11 residues. CDR1 and CDR2 (germline): MNHEY, SVGAGI. The CDR3 nucleotides are TGTGCCAGCACTGGGAGTCAGCCCCAGCATTTT. Protein: CASTGSQPQHF.

The gene calls are TRBV25-1 and TRBJ1-1; D call uncertain. Germline V gives CDR1 MGHDK, CDR2 SYGVNS. The V gene lost 6 bases and the J gene lost 6 bases, with 14 bases spanning the gap. This CDR3 contains 13 residues. Written as DNA, the CDR3 is TGTGCCAGCAGCTTAGGACCAGTATCTGAAGCTTTCTTT. This sequence encodes CASSLGPVSEAFF.

The chain is built from TRBV5-1 and TRBJ1-2; 8 bases fit TRBD1. Germline V gives CDR1 SGHRS, CDR2 YFSETQ. Unmatched junction bases numbered 11, after V lost 1 base and J lost 3 bases. The CDR3 consists of 17 residues. The CDR3 DNA follows: TGCGCCAGCAGCTTGTGGGCAGGGGGCGCGAATTACTATGGCTACACCTTC. Residues: CASSLWAGGANYYGYTF.

The rearrangement joins TRBV2 to TRBJ1-1; D ambiguous. CDR1 is SNHLY, CDR2 FYNNEI, per germline. Trimming shortened V by 0 bases and J by 1 base, and 9 bases separated the two germline ends. The CDR3 is 15 amino acids. CDR3 bases: TGTGCCAGCAGTGAAGCGGCCCGGAGGAACACTGAAGCTTTCTTT. Translated: CASSEAARRNTEAFF.

The chain couples TRBV5-1 to TRBJ2-2; 7 nucleotides agree with TRBD1. The CDR3 is made up of 15 amino acids. V gave up 7 bases and J gave up 0 bases; unmatched junction bases: 6. Germline V gene data show CDR1 as SGHRS and CDR2 as YFSETQ. This CDR3 reads CASRNGQANTGELFF. The CDR3 DNA follows: TGCGCCAGCCGAAACGGACAGGCGAACACCGGGGAGCTGTTTTTT.

On this clone itself: Compared with germline, one end of the junction differs, possibly owing to a read error. The V gene is TRBV7-7, the J gene TRBJ2-3; 8 bases are a match to TRBD1. Germline values: CDR1 SSHAT, CDR2 FNYEAQ (reference sequence). The length of the CDR3 is 15 residues. The CDR3 DNA reads as TGTGCTAGCAGCTTAGCCAGGGGGCCGGCAGATACGCAGTATTTT. Its translation is CASSLARGPADTQYF.

V and J are TRBV7-9 and TRBJ1-3; D gene uncertain. Per germline, CDR1 SEHNR and CDR2 FQNEAQ (reference sequence). This CDR3 comprises 16 residues. V lost 3 bases, J lost 3 bases, and 15 bases lay in between. The CDR3 region has the DNA TGTGCCAGCAGCTTTCAATGGGGAACGGGTGGAAACACCATATATTTT. This codes for CASSFQWGTGGNTIYF.